This T cell receptor (beta chain) was identified during a study of blood T cell repertoires in COVID-19. The CDR3 is made up of 19 amino acids. Trimming removed 1 base from V and 0 bases from J; junction bases left unmatched: 11. Germline CDR1 is SEHNR and CDR2 is FQNEAQ (reference sequence). As processed by the authors: Researchers report that nucleated cell counts were estimated from reference gene primer amplification. This table comes from immunoSEQ multiplex PCR, and its TCRdb copy is limited to in-frame clones, with some not included. V and J calls plus clone size are reproduced from that table; the DNA served to infer D and trimming. The table includes about 98,000 clones, about 89% detected once.

This chain joins TRBV7-9 and TRBJ1-1; 10 positions agree with TRBD1. This sequence originates from a man in his fifties or sixties with acute or convalescent COVID-19. What was sequenced was peripheral blood. DNA of the CDR3: TGTGCCAGCAGCTTAGGCCCGGGACAGGGGAGGGGGATGAACACTGAAGCTTTCTTT. Amino acids: CASSLGPGQGRGMNTEAFF.